The 17 T cell receptor beta chains reported below all come from one sample, sequenced in a study of CD8+ T cells in alopecia areata. Reverse transcribed after extraction, RNA yielded cDNA as the sequencing template. Repertoires were generated with immunoSEQ multiplex PCR, while TCRdb's copy carries only in-frame clones and drops some. Listed for the sample are under 350,000 clones, none seen a single time. Scientists pooled cutaneous lymph node cells and sorted them on CD4, CD8alpha, NKG2D, NKG2ACE and other markers. Sequencing input: CD4+ T cells sorted from a lymph node. These TCRs come from a C3H/HeJ mouse with alopecia areata. As its MHC haplotype, the strain has H2-k.

This clone was seen only a few times. A much larger clonotype is one base distant, so this may be a read error. These gene names are mouse names. The read terminates 4 residues ahead of where the CDR3 ends, so the germline J gene completes it. This specimen includes other DNA sequences encoding the same CDR3. The chain carries TRBV3 and TRBJ2-5; 7 bases align to TRBD1. This CDR3 is built from 13 residues. Germline loops: CDR1 SNHLY, CDR2 FYNGKV (reference sequence). Trimming at V came to 5 bases and at J to 3 bases, leaving 2 bases not matched to a gene. The CDR3 loop reads CASSLGQQDTQYF. The sequenced part of the CDR3 DNA is TGTGCCAGCAGCCTGGGACAGCAAGAC.

This clone showed up just a few times. Genes here carry mouse names. The read is 4 residues too short to cover the CDR3 end, so that end is filled in from the germline J gene. The V gene is TRBV13-2, the J gene TRBJ2-2; 7 bases line up with TRBD1. The germline V gene encodes CDR1 NNHNN and CDR2 SYGAGS (reference sequence). The CDR3 consists of 14 residues. V trimming: 5 bases; J trimming: 1 base; junction bases outside the gene matches: 2. The sequenced part of the CDR3 DNA is TGTGCCAGCGGGTGGACAGGAAACACCGGG. Translating gives CASGWTGNTG. The whole CDR3 sequence reads CASGWTGNTGQLYF.

The table lists this clone with a few counts. These gene names are mouse names. The CDR3 goes on 4 residues after the read ends, and that part is filled in from the germline J gene. Distinct nucleotide sequences in the sample also encode this CDR3. The rearrangement links TRBV13-1 to TRBJ1-2; no definite D call. The V end lost 0 bases, the J end lost 3 bases, and 3 bases lay between the germline ends. CDR3 length: 12 residues. Germline lookup yields CDR1 NSHNY and CDR2 SYGAGN. Partial CDR3 DNA: TGTGCCAGCAGTGATGCTTACTCC. It specifies CASSDAYS. The entire CDR3 protein is CASSDAYSDYTF.

This clone was seen a handful of times. Gene names follow the mouse nomenclature. The read terminates 4 residues before the CDR3 end, so the remaining end is supplied by the germline J gene. The same CDR3 arises from other DNA sequences in this sample as well. The chain is built from TRBV19 and TRBJ2-1; possible D gene TRBD1, 5 bases. Germline CDR1 FNHDT, CDR2 SITEND (reference sequence). The CDR3 has 13 residues. This chain's CDR3 is CASSIQGGAEQFF. The part of the CDR3 DNA that was read is TGTGCCAGCAGTATCCAGGGAGGGGCT. The full variable domain, with the rest looked up from reference TRBV19 and TRBJ2-1, is GGIITQTPKFLIGQEGQKLTLKCQQNFNHDTMYWYRQDSGKGLRLIYYSITENDLQKGDLSEGYDASREKKSSFSLTVTSAQKNEMAVFLCASSIQGGAEQFFGPGTRLTVL.

Worth noting for this clone: Gene names and germline match the mouse. The CDR3 end lies 4 residues beyond the end of the read and is filled in from the germline J gene. The genes are TRBV13-1 and TRBJ2-1, with 7 bases matching TRBD1. The trim removed 3 bases at V and 5 bases at J, leaving 8 bases unmatched. CDR3 length: 15 residues. From germline, CDR1 is NSHNY and CDR2 SYGAGN. CDR3: CASSGIQGLDAEQFF. Incomplete CDR3 DNA: TGTGCCAGCAGTGGAATACAGGGGCTGGATGCT.

In its sample, this clone was seen a few times. The gene symbols are mouse symbols. This same CDR3 is encoded by further DNA sequences in the sample. The CDR3 is CTCSAGGGVYAEQFF. The covered CDR3 bases are TGCACCTGCAGTGCAGGTGGGGGTGTCTATGCT. The chain employs TRBV1 and TRBJ2-1; D is possibly TRBD2 (6 bases). Read data end 4 residues before the CDR3 end; the end is taken from the germline J gene. Between the trimmed V and J ends, which lost 1 base and 3 bases, there was a span of 10 bases. Germline loops: CDR1 NSQYPW, CDR2 LRSPGD (reference sequence). The length of the CDR3 is 15 residues.

Note on this clone: Gene names are the mouse ones. The observed sequence ends 4 residues before the CDR3 terminus, with the missing tail filled in from the germline J gene. The V and J genes are TRBV17 and TRBJ1-2; D might be TRBD1 (5 bases). Germline V gene lookup returns CDR1 MNHDT and CDR2 YYDKIL. CDR3 size: 13 residues. The sequenced CDR3 bases are TGTGCTAGCAGTAGAGATCGGGGGGTC. It yields the protein CASSRDRGV. The entire CDR3 protein reads CASSRDRGVDYTF.

In the case of this clone: Gene names and germline match the mouse. The CDR3 end lies 4 residues beyond the end of the read and is filled in from the germline J gene. This same CDR3 is encoded by further DNA sequences in the sample. The chain carries TRBV19 and TRBJ2-1; 12 bases match TRBD2. The junction had 2 bases not matched to a gene; V was cut back by 4 bases and J by 3 bases. The CDR3 covers 15 residues. Germline V CDR1 and CDR2: FNHDT, SITEND (reference sequence). CDR3 DNA (partial): TGTGCCAGCAGTCCGGGACTGGGGGGCTATGCT. Protein sequence: CASSPGLGGYA. The whole CDR3 protein reads CASSPGLGGYAEQFF.

About this clone: The listed genes are named as in mouse. The read ends 4 residues early relative to the CDR3; the germline J gene fills the gap. This CDR3 is also generated by other DNA sequences in the sample. The chain is built from TRBV5 and TRBJ2-7; a possible D gene is TRBD1 (6 bases). V shed 0 bases and J shed 1 base, with 7 bases lying between them. The CDR3 extends over 14 amino acids. Germline values: CDR1 LGHNA, CDR2 YNLKQL (reference sequence). CDR3: CASSQDRGSYEQYF. The CDR3 bases that were read are TGTGCCAGCAGCCAAGATAGGGGGTCCTAT.

This clone showed up many times. It may be a read error: a sequence one base away is much more abundant. The gene names given are mouse names. With the read ending 4 residues before the CDR3 end, the germline J gene is used to fill in that end. Other DNA variants within this sample encode the same CDR3. The V call is TRBV13-3, the J call TRBJ1-2; perhaps TRBD1 as D (5 bases). Trimming removed 4 bases from V and 1 base from J, with 8 bases in between. The length of the CDR3 is 13 residues. CDR1 and CDR2 (germline): NNHDY, SYVADS. The CDR3 sequence: CASSLDKNSDYTF. The sequenced CDR3 bases are TGTGCCAGCAGTCTGGACAAAAACTCC.

This clone was counted a few times. Gene and germline names: mouse. The read falls 4 residues short of the CDR3 end, and the missing part is taken from the germline J gene. Other DNA sequences in this specimen translate into the identical CDR3. The V gene is TRBV5, the J gene TRBJ2-7; 7 bases align to TRBD1. With 1 base clipped from V and 3 bases from J, the junction kept 0 bases outside the gene matches. In germline, CDR1 is LGHNA, CDR2 YNLKQL (reference sequence). The CDR3 totals 13 residues. The covered CDR3 bases are TGTGCCAGCAGCCAAGCAGGGGGCTAT. Translation: CASSQAGGY. The complete CDR3 protein is CASSQAGGYEQYF.

A note on this clone: Here the gene names and germline are mouse. The read ends 4 residues early relative to the CDR3; the germline J gene fills the gap. This sample also contains other DNA sequences that code for the same CDR3. This chain uses TRBV31 with TRBJ2-5; D is possibly TRBD1 (6 bases). CDR3 size: 13 residues. Looked up from germline, CDR1 is GKSSPN and CDR2 is SITVG. Here the CDR3 reads CAWSLGQKDTQYF. CDR3 DNA (partial): TGTGCCTGGAGTCTGGGACAAAAAGAC.

To note about this clone: The gene names here belong to mouse. Read coverage stops 4 residues before the CDR3 terminus; the germline J gene supplies the remainder. This rearrangement joins TRBV13-1 to TRBJ2-1, with 7 nucleotides matching TRBD2. Trimming at V came to 6 bases and at J to 6 bases, leaving 6 bases not matched to a gene. This CDR3 region has 13 residues. Germline V lookup: CDR1 NSHNY, CDR2 SYGAGN. The CDR3 DNA, read in part, is TGTGCCAGCAATCCGGGGGGGAGTGCT. This encodes CASNPGGSA. The entire CDR3 sequence reads CASNPGGSAEQFF.

As to this clone: Genes and germline come from the mouse. The CDR3 goes on 4 residues after the read ends, and that part is filled in from the germline J gene. The same CDR3 can be traced to other DNA sequences in this sample. The V and J genes are TRBV1 and TRBJ2-1; TRBD2 matches at 8 bases. Germline trimming cut 4 bases from V and 1 base from J; bases unmatched to any gene: 0. Germline V gene sequence: CDR1 NSQYPW, CDR2 LRSPGD (reference sequence). CDR3 length equals 14 residues. The DNA read from the CDR3 is TGCACCTGCAGTGGACTGGGGAACTATGCT. Amino acid sequence: CTCSGLGNYA. The whole CDR3 protein is CTCSGLGNYAEQFF. Complete variable domain (other parts from reference TRBV1 and TRBJ2-1): VTLLEQNPRWRLVPRGQAVNLRCILKNSQYPWMSWYQQDLQKQLQWLFTLRSPGDKEVKSLPGADYLATRVTDTELRLQVANMSQGRTLYCTCSGLGNYAEQFFGPGTRLTVL.

This clone has ten or more counts. Germline and genes: mouse. Here the CDR3 reads CASSRGAGDTQYF. The CDR3 DNA, read in part, is TGTGCTAGCAGTAGAGGTGCAGGCGAC. The J gene is TRBJ2-5, the V gene TRBV17; the D is unclear. The read terminates 4 residues before the CDR3 end, so the remaining end is supplied by the germline J gene. Looked up from germline, CDR1 is MNHDT and CDR2 is YYDKIL. This CDR3 contains 13 residues.

As concerns this clone: All gene names here are mouse names. The missing CDR3 end, 3 residues past where the read stops, is filled in from the germline J gene. V is TRBV5 and J is TRBJ1-6, with 7 bases identical to TRBD1. TRBJ1-6 is given ORF status, its function remaining uncertain. CDR1 is LGHNA and CDR2 is YNLKQL in the germline V gene (reference sequence). The CDR3 is made up of 16 amino acids. V lost 0 bases, J lost 2 bases, and 1 base stayed unmatched. CDR3 residues: CASSQETGTYNSPLYF. The sequenced part of the CDR3 DNA is TGTGCCAGCAGCCAAGAGACAGGGACCTATAATTCGCCC.

Comment on this clone: This sequence is one base from a far larger clone and is likely a read error. Gene names and germline match the mouse. The read halts 4 residues ahead of the CDR3 end, with the missing end drawn from the germline J gene. The same CDR3 is also encoded by other DNA sequences in this sample. V usage is TRBV13-1 and J usage is TRBJ1-1; no clear D gene. V gave up 0 bases and J gave up 1 base, with 4 bases separating them. The CDR3 is made up of 13 amino acids. Per the germline V gene, CDR1 is NSHNY and CDR2 is SYGAGN. The sequenced part of the CDR3 DNA is TGTGCCAGCAGTGATGACAGGAACACA. Amino acids: CASSDDRNT. The complete CDR3 sequence is CASSDDRNTEVFF.